These 21 T cell receptor beta chains originate from one sample sequenced in a study of T-cell reconstitution after alpha-beta-depleted transplantation in children. TCRbeta library preparation incorporated unique molecular identifiers. TCRdb re-derived calls from the PCR reads in MiXCR, one entry per CDR3 protein. The sample holds hundreds of thousands of distinct CDR3 sequences, 8% to 11% seen once. Sequenced material: PBMCs, taken before TCRalphabeta/CD19-depleted stem cell transplant. These receptors originate from a child between 2 and 9 years old with inherited bone marrow failure, due to receive a stem cell transplant.

The V call is TRBV23-1, the J call TRBJ2-7; weak D call: TRBD1 (5 bases). TRBV23-1 belongs to the ORF category, with a function that is uncertain. CDR3 length equals 14 residues. Trimming removed 3 bases at V and 6 bases at J, with 15 bases between. CDR3 coding DNA: TGCGCCAGCAGTCAGGTCCACAGGCTGCGCGAGCAGTACTTC. Translating it yields CASSQVHRLREQYF.

This clonotype was recorded a few times. The DNA for the CDR3 is TGTGCCAGCAGCCAAGATAGGAATAGCGGGAGCACAGATACGCAGTATTTT. Its translation: CASSQDRNSGSTDTQYF. J is TRBJ2-3 and V is TRBV4-2, with 7 positions matching TRBD2. The CDR3 loop spans 17 amino acids. The J segment lost 0 bases and the V segment lost 0 bases, leaving 6 bases of the junction unmatched. Germline CDR1 and CDR2: LGHNA and YNFKEQ.

This clonotype was seen repeatedly, ten times or more. The chain employs TRBV5-1 and TRBJ2-1, with TRBD2 matching 13 bases. The trim removed 4 bases at V and 6 bases at J, leaving 10 bases unmatched. Looked up from germline, CDR1 is SGHRS and CDR2 is YFSETQ. This CDR3 has 17 amino acids. The CDR3 DNA follows: TGCGCCAGCAGCCCAGGACTAGCGGGAGTCCTCGGCAATGAGCAGTTCTTC. Its translation is CASSPGLAGVLGNEQFF.

The chain recombines TRBV12-3 or TRBV12-4 with TRBJ2-7; D is unclear. The CDR3 is made up of 13 amino acids. Deletions cut 5 bases from V and 4 bases from J, with 12 bases between. The CDR3 region has the DNA TGTGCCAGCAGTCCCGACGGTATATACGAGCAGTACTTC. Amino acids: CASSPDGIYEQYF.

This clonotype was found many times. The chain recombines TRBV10-3 with TRBJ2-2; D unclear. This CDR3 contains 15 residues. V lost 3 bases to trimming and J lost 2 bases, with 10 bases between them. Per germline, CDR1 ENHRY and CDR2 SYGVKD. CDR3 DNA sequence: TGTGCCATCAGTGATGCGGAGCGTAACACCGGGGAGCTGTTTTTT. Amino acids: CAISDAERNTGELFF.

This clonotype was seen at least ten times. The genes are TRBV4-1 and TRBJ2-2, with a tentative D call TRBD1 (6 bases). Trimming took 0 bases from V and 6 from J, leaving 8 bases between them. CDR1 is MGHRA, CDR2 YSYEKL, per germline. CDR3 size: 14 residues. CDR3 residues: CASSQDRGSGELFF. In DNA form, the CDR3 reads TGCGCCAGCAGCCAAGATAGGGGGTCCGGGGAGCTGTTTTTT.

The chain is built from TRBV7-2 and TRBJ2-7; TRBD2 aligns across 11 bases. The trim removed 5 bases at V and 3 bases at J, leaving 9 bases unmatched. CDR1 is SGHTA and CDR2 is FQGNSA in the germline V gene. The CDR3 loop spans 16 amino acids. CDR3 nucleotides: TGTGCCAGCAGCCTAGAACCGGGACTAGCGGACTACGAGCAGTACTTC. It yields the protein CASSLEPGLADYEQYF.

As regards this clonotype: A much bigger clone sits one base away, suggesting this may be a read error. The chain carries TRBV5-6 and TRBJ2-5; D is perhaps TRBD2 (5 bases). Trimming stripped 0 bases from V and 11 bases from J, with 14 bases between. CDR3 length: 13 residues. Germline CDR1 SGHDT, CDR2 YYEEEE. CDR3 loop: CASSLEGENEQYF. Written as DNA, the CDR3 is TGTGCCAGCAGCTTGGAGGGAGAAAATGAGCAGTACTTC.

The sample holds many counts of this clonotype. J is TRBJ2-3 and V is TRBV29-1, with TRBD2 identical over 11 bases. The CDR3 has 17 amino acids. V trimming: 1 base; J trimming: 3 bases; junction bases outside the gene matches: 9. Germline loops: CDR1 SQVTM, CDR2 ANQGSEA. CDR3 protein: CSVEGELAGVLTDTQYF. As DNA, the CDR3 is TGCAGCGTTGAAGGAGAACTAGCGGGAGTTTTAACAGATACGCAGTATTTT.

This clonotype has a count of ten or more. The rearrangement uses TRBV5-1 and TRBJ2-3; a possible D gene is TRBD2 (5 bases). The CDR3 is 15 residues long. With 5 bases removed from V and 0 bases from J, the gap between germline ends came to 13 bases. Per germline, CDR1 SGHRS and CDR2 YFSETQ. The CDR3 loop is CASRLGAASTDTQYF. The CDR3 nucleotides are TGCGCCAGCAGGTTAGGAGCGGCTAGCACAGATACGCAGTATTTT.

This rearrangement joins TRBV28 to TRBJ2-3, with 7 nucleotides matching TRBD2. Germline V gene lookup returns CDR1 MDHEN and CDR2 SYDVKM. The CDR3 extends over 14 amino acids. J lost 7 bases, V lost 2 bases, and 6 bases had no gene match. The CDR3 sequence: CASSLREGPNTQYF. Here the CDR3 DNA reads TGTGCCAGCAGTTTAAGGGAGGGCCCAAATACGCAGTATTTT.

In this sample, this clonotype turned up many times. The chain uses TRBV29-1 and TRBJ2-2; no clear D gene. Between the trimmed V and J ends, which lost 2 bases and 2 bases, there was a span of 6 bases. Germline V gene sequence: CDR1 SQVTM, CDR2 ANQGSEA. CDR3 size: 13 residues. CDR3 sequence (DNA): TGCAGCGTTGAAATTGTTAACACCGGGGAGCTGTTTTTT. It specifies CSVEIVNTGELFF.

The V and J genes are TRBV5-1 and TRBJ2-6; no firm D call. Between the trimmed V and J ends, which lost 2 bases and 0 bases, there was a span of 12 bases. The length of the CDR3 is 17 residues. The germline V gene has CDR1 SGHRS and CDR2 YFSETQ. CDR3 coding DNA: TGCGCCAGCAGCTTCAGCCCCTCCGACTCTGGGGCCAACGTCCTGACTTTC. This translates into CASSFSPSDSGANVLTF.

In this sample, this clonotype turned up many times. This sequence joins TRBV7-9 and TRBJ1-1; D gene uncertain. From germline, CDR1 is SEHNR and CDR2 FQNEAQ (reference sequence). The CDR3 is 13 residues long. Trimming took 4 bases from V and 7 from J, leaving 13 bases between them. This CDR3 reads CASSSSGSVEAFF. Here the CDR3 DNA reads TGTGCCAGCAGCTCCTCGGGGTCGGTTGAAGCTTTCTTT.

With regard to this clonotype: A read error may produce the germline difference seen at one junction end. The V and J genes are TRBV19 and TRBJ1-5; 7 bases fit TRBD1. The CDR3 extends over 14 amino acids. CDR1 LNHDA and CDR2 SQIVND come from the germline V gene (reference sequence). Written as DNA, the CDR3 is TGTCCCAGTAGTCACCGGGACAGAAATCAGCCCCAGCATTTT. This codes for CPSSHRDRNQPQHF. Full variable domain (rest looked up from reference TRBV19 and TRBJ1-5): DGGITQSPKYLFRKEGQNVTLSCEQNLNHDAMYWYRQDPGQGLRLIYYSQIVNDFQKGDIAEGYSVSREKKESFPLTVTSAQKNPTAFYLCPSSHRDRNQPQHFGDGTRLSIL.

This clonotype was recorded many times. This chain links TRBV28 with TRBJ1-2, with TRBD1 matching over 7 bases. The CDR3 has 13 residues. Germline values: CDR1 MDHEN, CDR2 SYDVKM. The J segment lost 4 bases and the V segment lost 6 bases, leaving 5 bases of the junction unmatched. This chain's CDR3 is CASSWDSPYGYTF. CDR3 nucleotide sequence: TGTGCCAGCAGCTGGGACAGCCCCTATGGCTACACCTTC.

The rearrangement uses TRBV28 and TRBJ1-1; D is unclear. From germline, CDR1 is MDHEN and CDR2 SYDVKM. This CDR3 is built from 13 residues. V shed 6 bases and J shed 1 base, with 9 bases lying between them. CDR3 loop: CASSSVRNTEAFF. CDR3 nucleotide sequence: TGTGCCAGCAGCTCGGTTAGGAACACTGAAGCTTTCTTT.

This clonotype is a singleton in its sample. This sequence may be a read error, since a much larger clone differs from it by one base. This sequence joins TRBV12-3 or TRBV12-4 and TRBJ1-1; D unresolved. This CDR3 has 14 amino acids. The CDR3, as DNA: TGTGCCAGCAGTTCAACGGCATGGGCCACTGTAGCTTTCTTT. Residues: CASSSTAWATVAFF.

This clonotype was seen repeatedly, ten times or more. The chain employs TRBV7-9 and TRBJ2-5, with D possibly matching TRBD2 (5 bases). Per germline, CDR1 SEHNR and CDR2 FQNEAQ (reference sequence). V lost 2 bases and J lost 0, with 10 bases in between. This CDR3 comprises 15 residues. The CDR3 bases are TGTGCCAGCAGCTTATACGCGGGCAACCAAGAGACCCAGTACTTC. Encoded protein: CASSLYAGNQETQYF.

The sample holds many counts of this clonotype. The genes are TRBV19 and TRBJ1-2; 8 nucleotides match TRBD1. This CDR3 is built from 16 residues. Trimming cost V 5 bases and J 0 bases; bases outside gene matches: 8. The germline V gene has CDR1 LNHDA and CDR2 SQIVND (reference sequence). The CDR3 region is CASSASTGVTNYGYTF. CDR3 coding DNA: TGTGCCAGTAGTGCGTCGACAGGGGTTACTAACTATGGCTACACCTTC.

This clonotype was seen at least ten times. This chain uses TRBV20-1 with TRBJ2-2, with D possibly matching TRBD2 (6 bases). The germline V gene has CDR1 DFQATT and CDR2 SNEGSKA (reference sequence). This CDR3 has 14 amino acids. Trimming removed 3 bases at V and 2 bases at J, with 10 bases between. This CDR3 reads CSASTAGNTGELFF. The CDR3 DNA sequence: TGCAGTGCTAGCACGGCGGGAAACACCGGGGAGCTGTTTTTT.